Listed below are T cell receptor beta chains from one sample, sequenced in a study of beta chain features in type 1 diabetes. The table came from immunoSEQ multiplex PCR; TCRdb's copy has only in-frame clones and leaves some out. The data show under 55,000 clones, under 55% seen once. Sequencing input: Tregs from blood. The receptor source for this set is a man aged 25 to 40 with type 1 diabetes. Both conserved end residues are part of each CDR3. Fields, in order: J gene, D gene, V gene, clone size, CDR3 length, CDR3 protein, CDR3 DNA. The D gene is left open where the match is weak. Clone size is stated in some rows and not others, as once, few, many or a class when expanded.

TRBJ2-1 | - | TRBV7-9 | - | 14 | CASSRFLGSNEQFF | TGTGCCAGCAGTCGCTTTTTAGGGAGCAATGAGCAGTTCTTC
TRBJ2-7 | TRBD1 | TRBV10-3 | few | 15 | CAISGTGQQGYEQYF | TGTGCCATCAGTGGGACCGGGCAACAGGGGTACGAGCAGTACTTC
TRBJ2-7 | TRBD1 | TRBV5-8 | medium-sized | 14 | CASSPGTVTYEQYF | TGTGCCAGCAGCCCGGGGACAGTTACCTACGAGCAGTACTTC
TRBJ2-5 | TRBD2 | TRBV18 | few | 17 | CASSPLLAGGVQETQYF | TGTGCCAGCTCACCACTTCTAGCGGGCGGAGTTCAAGAGACCCAGTACTTC
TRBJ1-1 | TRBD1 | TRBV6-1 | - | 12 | CASRRQGRKAFF | TGTGCCAGCAGAAGACAGGGGCGGAAGGCTTTCTTT
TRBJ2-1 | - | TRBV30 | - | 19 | CAWSAEVPPPGQYYNEQFF | TGTGCCTGGAGTGCCGAGGTCCCCCCGCCAGGGCAGTACTACAATGAGCAGTTCTTC
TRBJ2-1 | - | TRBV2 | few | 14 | CASSDSLYTNEQFF | TGTGCCAGCAGTGACTCTCTCTATACTAATGAGCAGTTCTTC
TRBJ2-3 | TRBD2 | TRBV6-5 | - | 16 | CASSYSGGRGADTQYF | TGTGCCAGCAGTTACTCTGGCGGGAGAGGCGCAGATACGCAGTATTTT
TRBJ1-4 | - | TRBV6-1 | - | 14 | CASSEETANEKLFF | TGTGCCAGCAGTGAAGAGACAGCTAATGAAAAACTGTTTTTT
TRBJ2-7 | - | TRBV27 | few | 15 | CASSSRTGLTYEQYF | TGTGCCAGCAGTTCCAGGACAGGACTAACCTACGAGCAGTACTTC
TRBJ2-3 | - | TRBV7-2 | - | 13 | CASSLTKENTQYF | TGTGCCAGCAGCTTAACTAAGGAGAATACGCAGTATTTT
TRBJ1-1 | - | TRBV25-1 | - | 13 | CASSGFGTFEAFF | TGTGCCAGCAGTGGCTTCGGGACATTTGAAGCTTTCTTT
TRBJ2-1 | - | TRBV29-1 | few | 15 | CSVDSHVRSYNEQFF | TGCAGCGTTGATAGTCACGTCCGCTCTTACAATGAGCAGTTCTTC
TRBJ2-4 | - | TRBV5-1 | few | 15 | CASSFGGLAKNIQYF | TGCGCCAGCAGCTTTGGAGGACTAGCCAAAAACATTCAGTACTTC
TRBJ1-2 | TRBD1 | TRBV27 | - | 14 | CASSSRTGRGGYTF | TGTGCCAGCAGTTCCCGGACAGGGCGGGGTGGCTACACCTTC
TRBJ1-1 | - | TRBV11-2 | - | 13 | CASTFKGDTEAFF | TGTGCCAGCACCTTTAAGGGGGACACTGAAGCTTTCTTT
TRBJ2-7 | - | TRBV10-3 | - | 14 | CAISESGGDYEQYF | TGTGCCATCAGTGAGTCAGGGGGGGACTACGAGCAGTACTTC
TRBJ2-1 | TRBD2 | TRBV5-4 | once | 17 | CASSLSSGGKTYNEQFF | TGTGCCAGCAGCTTGTCTTCGGGAGGCAAAACTTACAATGAGCAGTTCTTC
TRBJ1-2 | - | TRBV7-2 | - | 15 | CASSAHAGVSYGYTF | TGTGCCAGCAGCGCACACGCCGGGGTGAGCTATGGCTACACCTTC
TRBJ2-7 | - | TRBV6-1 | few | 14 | CASRLLTGTYEQYF | TGTGCCAGCAGACTCTTGACAGGAACCTACGAGCAGTACTTC
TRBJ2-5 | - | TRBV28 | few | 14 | CASSLLGRLETQYF | TGTGCCAGCAGTTTGTTGGGGCGATTGGAGACCCAGTACTTC
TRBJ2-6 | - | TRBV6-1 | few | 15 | CASSEGGSGANVLTF | TGTGCCAGCAGTGAAGGCGGCTCTGGGGCCAACGTCCTGACTTTC
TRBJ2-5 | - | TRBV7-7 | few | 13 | CASSFSSSGTQYF | TGTGCTAGCAGCTTTTCCTCCTCGGGGACCCAGTACTTC
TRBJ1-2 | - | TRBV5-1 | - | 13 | CASSLQINYGYTF | TGCGCCAGCAGTCTTCAGATTAACTATGGCTACACCTTC
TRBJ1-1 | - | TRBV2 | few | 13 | CASEKQVNTEAFF | TGTGCCAGCGAAAAACAGGTTAACACTGAAGCTTTCTTT
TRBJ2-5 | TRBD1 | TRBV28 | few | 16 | CASRATGGVPQETQYF | TGTGCCAGCAGAGCGACAGGGGGCGTTCCCCAAGAGACCCAGTACTTC
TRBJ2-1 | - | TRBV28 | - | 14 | CASRIQGSYNEQFF | TGTGCCAGCAGGATCCAGGGATCCTACAATGAGCAGTTCTTC
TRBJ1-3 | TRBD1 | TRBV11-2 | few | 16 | CASSTGQGARGNTIYF | TGTGCCAGCAGCACGGGACAGGGGGCGCGGGGAAACACCATATATTTT
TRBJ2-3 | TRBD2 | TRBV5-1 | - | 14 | CASRGGNPTDTQYF | TGCGCCAGCCGGGGGGGAAATCCTACAGATACGCAGTATTTT
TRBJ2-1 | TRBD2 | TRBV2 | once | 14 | CASQLSGRYNEQFF | TGTGCCAGCCAACTTAGCGGGCGTTACAATGAGCAGTTCTTC
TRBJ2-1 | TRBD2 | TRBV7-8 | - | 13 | CASMVAGNNEQFF | TGTGCCAGCATGGTAGCGGGGAACAATGAGCAGTTCTTC
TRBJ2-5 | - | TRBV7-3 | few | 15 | CASSRRGGPQETQYF | TGTGCCAGCAGTCGTCGTGGGGGCCCCCAAGAGACCCAGTACTTC
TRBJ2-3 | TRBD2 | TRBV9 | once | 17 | CASSVWGIAGGTDTQYF | TGTGCCAGCAGCGTATGGGGGATAGCGGGGGGCACAGATACGCAGTATTTT
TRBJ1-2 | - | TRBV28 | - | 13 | CATSAQGNYGYTF | TGTGCCACCTCCGCACAGGGAAACTATGGCTACACCTTC
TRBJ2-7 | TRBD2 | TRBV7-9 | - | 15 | CASSLASGSRHEQYF | TGTGCCAGCAGCTTAGCAAGCGGGAGCCGGCACGAGCAGTACTTC
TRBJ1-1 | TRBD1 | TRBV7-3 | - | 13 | CASSQGAGTEAFF | TGTGCCAGCAGCCAGGGGGCGGGCACTGAAGCTTTCTTT
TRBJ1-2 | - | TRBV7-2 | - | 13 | CASSLDTNYGYTF | TGTGCCAGCAGCTTGGACACGAACTATGGCTACACCTTC
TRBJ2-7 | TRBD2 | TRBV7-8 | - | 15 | CASSQTTSGTYEQYF | TGTGCCAGCAGCCAGACGACTAGCGGGACCTACGAGCAGTACTTC
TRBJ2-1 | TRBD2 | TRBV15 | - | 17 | CATSRPLGTSGHNEQFF | TGTGCCACCAGCAGACCCCTCGGGACTAGCGGCCACAATGAGCAGTTCTTC
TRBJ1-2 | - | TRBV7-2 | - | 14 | CASSLVRTEYGYTF | TGTGCCAGCAGCTTAGTCAGGACTGAGTATGGCTACACCTTC
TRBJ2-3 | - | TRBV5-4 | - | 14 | CASSLATGRNTQYF | TGTGCCAGCAGCTTGGCGACAGGTCGAAATACGCAGTATTTT
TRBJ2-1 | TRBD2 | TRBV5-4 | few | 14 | CASSFGTSQYEQFF | TGTGCCAGCAGCTTCGGGACTAGCCAATATGAGCAGTTCTTC
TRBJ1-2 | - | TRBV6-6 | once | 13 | CASSLDRLNGYTF | TGTGCCAGCAGTCTCGACAGGTTAAATGGCTACACCTTC
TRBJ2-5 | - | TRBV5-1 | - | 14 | CASSLTLAGETQYF | TGCGCCAGCAGCTTAACCCTCGCGGGGGAGACCCAGTACTTC
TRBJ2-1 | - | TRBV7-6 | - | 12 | CASSLVGNEQFF | TGTGCCAGCAGCTTGGTCGGGAATGAGCAGTTCTTC
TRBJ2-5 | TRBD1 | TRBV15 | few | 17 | CATSRCEFGQGCETQYF | TGTGCCACCAGCAGGTGTGAATTTGGACAGGGGTGTGAGACCCAGTACTTC
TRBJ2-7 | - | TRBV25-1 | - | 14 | CASSGRTLPLEQYF | TGTGCCAGCAGTGGTAGGACATTACCGCTCGAGCAGTACTTC
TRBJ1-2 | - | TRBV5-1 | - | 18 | CASSLQLMIGGAHYGYTF | TGCGCCAGCAGCTTACAACTGATGATCGGGGGGGCACACTATGGCTACACCTTC
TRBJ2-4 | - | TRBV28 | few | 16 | CASSPRVGLAKNIQYF | TGTGCCAGCAGTCCCCGGGTGGGTCTAGCCAAAAACATTCAGTACTTC
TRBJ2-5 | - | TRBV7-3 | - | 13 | CASSPGAQETQYF | TGTGCCAGCAGCCCGGGAGCCCAAGAGACCCAGTACTTC
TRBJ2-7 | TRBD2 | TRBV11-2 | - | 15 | CASSLSGTSMYEQYF | TGTGCCAGCAGCTTATCCGGGACTAGTATGTACGAGCAGTACTTC
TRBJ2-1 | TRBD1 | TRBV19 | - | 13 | CASSIDPDRGWFF | TGTGCCAGTAGTATAGACCCAGACAGGGGATGGTTCTTC
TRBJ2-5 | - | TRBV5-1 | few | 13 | CASSYGGQETQYF | TGCGCCAGCAGCTACGGCGGTCAAGAGACCCAGTACTTC
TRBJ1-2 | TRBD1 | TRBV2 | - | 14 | CASSDPGQGYGYTF | TGTGCCAGCAGTGACCCCGGACAGGGGTATGGCTACACCTTC
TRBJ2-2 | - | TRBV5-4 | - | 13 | CASSLTNTGELFF | TGTGCCAGCAGCCTTACGAACACCGGGGAGCTGTTTTTT
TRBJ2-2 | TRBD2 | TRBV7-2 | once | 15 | CASSRGRGGTGELFF | TGTGCCAGCAGCCGCGGGAGGGGGGGCACCGGGGAGCTGTTTTTT
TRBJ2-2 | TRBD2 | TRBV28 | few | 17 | CASSSLPAGGDTGELFF | TGTGCCAGCAGTTCCCTCCCGGCGGGAGGCGACACCGGGGAGCTGTTTTTT
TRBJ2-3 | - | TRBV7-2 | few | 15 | CASSPWRSSTDTQYF | TGTGCCAGCAGCCCTTGGAGGTCAAGCACAGATACGCAGTATTTT
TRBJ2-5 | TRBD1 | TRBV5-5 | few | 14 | CASSSDRWGETQYF | TGTGCCAGCAGCTCGGACAGGTGGGGAGAGACCCAGTACTTC